This T cell receptor (beta chain) was obtained from a study of PD-1 blockade in classical Hodgkin lymphoma (TCRdb year 2020). Some background on the complete study: Nivolumab dosing was 3 mg/kg intravenously every 2 weeks, continuing until either disease progression or unacceptable toxicity. The study used CyTOF and TCR beta sequencing to define a peripheral blood immune signature of response to PD-1 blockade in classical Hodgkin lymphoma. Points the paper makes about the study in general: The study covered only a single clinical trial cohort, and the causes of the repertoire differences, possibly disease activity or prior therapy, were still not defined. By C4D1, a significant rise was seen in CD4+ TCR diversity but not in CD8+ TCR diversity (p=0.0027 vs p=0.16), and the rise was most apparent among complete responders (p=0.02). Lower diversity was seen in patients whose nivolumab began less than 1 year after ASCT, and these patients were left out of later analyses so that immune reconstitution would not confound the results. Baseline diversity similar to that of newly diagnosed patients was observed in trial patients achieving complete response, whereas significantly lower diversity was observed in partial responders and progressors. Newly diagnosed patients were reported to have lower baseline TCR diversity than healthy donors, and relapsed/refractory patients were reported to have lower baseline TCR diversity still.

Taken with the paper, the label for time point translates to: cycle 2 day 1 (C2D1) of nivolumab. Relapse after autologous stem cell transplantation had occurred in all trial patients, and cohorts A, B and C were distinguished by prior brentuximab vedotin exposure. A total of fewer than 70 patients with relapsed/refractory classical Hodgkin lymphoma made up the trial cohort, and each patient's best overall response was complete response, partial response or progressive disease. Single-agent nivolumab was administered to trial patients in the multi-cohort phase II CheckMate 205 trial. An independent review committee assessed best overall response using the 2007 International Working Group response criteria. Trial PBMCs were collected just before the start of nivolumab (C1D1) and during therapy at cycle 2 day 1 and cycle 4 day 1. Peripheral blood was collected in 8 mL Vacutainer Cell Preparation Tubes, from which PBMCs were isolated by centrifugation and then cryopreserved.

Regarding this clone: This receptor's antigen is unknown. No quality values exist for individual bases; no much larger clone is one base distant.

Measured from the cysteine to the phenylalanine, the CDR3 is 13 residues long. The DNA shown is the 39-base CDR3, in frame from base 1. V loses 5 bases, J loses 2 bases, and the germline ends lie 9 bases apart. Via the germline V gene, CDR1 is SNHLY and CDR2 FYNNEI. The Qiagen DNeasy kit was used to extract genomic DNA from unsorted PBMCs and from the negatively selected CD4+ and CD8+ fractions. Using primers that anneal to V and J segments, immunoSEQ multiplex PCR amplified the TCR beta CDR3 regions. A synthetic immune receptor repertoire was used to minimize amplification bias, and any remaining bias was removed computationally after sequencing. In the source study's methods: Custom Python scripts were used to quantify repertoire diversity as the Shannon entropy index. Unsorted, CD4+ and CD8+ repertoires were analyzed separately, except for combined analyses in which CD4+ and CD8+ sequences were merged in silico. A clone was considered expanded if an increase in frequency of at least 2-fold after treatment relative to C1D1 was found, and a pseudocount of 0.5 was applied to clones undetected at baseline. Singleton clones were defined as clones with 0 or 1 copy at C1D1, and non-singleton clones were defined as clones with 2 or more copies. Clones expanded in unsorted samples were labelled as CD4+, CD8+ or unknown by matching protein sequences in sorted samples from the same patient. Wilcoxon tests on paired samples were used to test diversity changes from C1D1 to C4D1. TCRdb provides this immuneACCESS table in a form limited to in-frame rearrangements. Some clones are lacking; in checked studies, under half of them reflect an unresolved V gene, and why the rest are absent is not known. V, J and clone size are taken as reported in that table, and D and trimming were inferred from the DNA itself. This sample lists roughly 140,000 clones; under 85% were detected once. 7.5% to 9.5% of the sample rests with the top ten.

The input for sequencing was peripheral blood mononuclear cells (PBMCs), taken before the second cycle of nivolumab. This clonotype was sampled from a human donor with classical Hodgkin lymphoma. The chain employs TRBV2 and TRBJ1-2; the D gene identity is not certain. The sequenced DNA: TGTGCCAGCAGTCCTGGCAGCAACTATGGCTACACCTTC. Its amino acids are CASSPGSNYGYTF.